This T cell receptor beta chain was profiled in a study of cytomegalovirus exposure and HLA in healthy donors. The germline V and J ends were trimmed by 10 bases and 7 bases, with 11 bases remaining between them. This CDR3 contains 10 residues. Germline V gene lookup returns CDR1 WNHNN and CDR2 SYGVQD (reference sequence). Of note for this clone: The antigen remains undetermined.

Vbeta (60) and Jbeta (13) primers were used in the PCR. This table comes from immunoSEQ multiplex PCR, and its TCRdb copy is limited to in-frame clones, with some not included. This table has around 180,000 clones, roughly four fifths appearing once. Broader study findings: What was likely a sequencing artifact was a cluster of highly shared sequence variants. A few CMV-associated chains were confirmed in vitro to be specific for CMV antigens.

Sequencing was performed on PBMCs. The V and J genes are TRBV10-1 and TRBJ2-7; the D is unclear. This TCR derives from a woman younger than 30 in good health and CMV-seropositive. CDR3 residues: CAIGFEEQYV. The CDR3 region has the DNA TGCGCCATCGGATTTGAGGAGCAGTACGTC.